One sample yielded the 11 T cell receptor beta chains listed below, sequenced in a study of T cells in Graves' hyperthyroidism and ophthalmopathy. It was RNA transcripts that yielded the amplified TCR beta CDR3 regions. An initial round of RT-PCR targeting the TCR CDR3 relied on the HTBI primer set. A single record per CDR3 protein comes from TCRdb applying MiXCR to the multiplex PCR reads. The sample yields 350,000 or so distinct CDR3 sequences, approximately 22% seen once. The specimen was blood. These receptors all come from a woman aged 45-59 years with Graves' hyperthyroidism.

Only a few counts were recorded for this clonotype. V usage is TRBV5-1 and J usage is TRBJ2-5; D may match TRBD1 or TRBD2 (5 bases each). The V end lost 7 bases, the J end lost 12 bases, and 22 bases lay between the germline ends. Germline lookup yields CDR1 SGHRS and CDR2 YFSETQ. The CDR3 covers 13 residues. In nucleotides, the CDR3 is TGCGCCAGCCGGGCTAACCCACAGGAGAGGGAGTACTTC. Its translation: CASRANPQEREYF.

This clonotype was seen at least ten times. The chain links TRBV11-2 to TRBJ2-7, with 7 bases matching TRBD1. CDR3 length: 16 amino acids. Germline CDR1 is SGHAT and CDR2 is FQNNGV. V shed 5 bases, J shed 0 bases, and the junction held 10 bases outside the gene matches. Here the CDR3 DNA reads TGTGCCAGCAGCCCGAGGGTCGGGACAGTCTCCTACGAGCAGTACTTC. This sequence encodes CASSPRVGTVSYEQYF.

The V call is TRBV5-1, the J call TRBJ1-6, with D perhaps matching TRBD1 (5 bases). V dropped 0 bases and J dropped 7 bases, with 17 bases sitting between them. Germline CDR1 reads SGHRS; CDR2 reads YFSETQ. The CDR3 contains 17 residues. DNA for the CDR3: TGCGCCAGCAGCTTGGCGGGGGGGGTTAGAAGGAATTCACCCCTCCACTTT. Protein product: CASSLAGGVRRNSPLHF.

The genes are TRBV11-2 and TRBJ1-2, with D hard to call. Germline-derived CDR1 and CDR2 are SGHAT and FQNNGV. The CDR3 is made up of 14 amino acids. The germline V and J ends were trimmed by 2 bases and 2 bases, with 9 bases remaining between them. CDR3 amino acids: CASSLSTTNYGYTF. CDR3 sequence (DNA): TGTGCCAGCAGCTTATCCACGACGAACTATGGCTACACCTTC.

This clonotype was found many times. The chain carries TRBV30 and TRBJ1-1; perhaps TRBD1 as D (5 bases). CDR3 length equals 12 residues. Germline V gene sequence: CDR1 GTSNPN, CDR2 SVGIG (reference sequence). Trimming took 8 bases from V and 5 from J, leaving 15 bases between them. CDR3 bases: TGTGCCGGCGACAGTGATAGAACTGAAGCTTTCTTT. It specifies CAGDSDRTEAFF.

In the case of this clonotype: A much larger clonotype is one base distant, so this may be a read error. The chain combines TRBV6-1 with TRBJ2-5, with 7 positions matching TRBD1. The CDR3 has 16 residues. The germline V gene encodes CDR1 MNHNS and CDR2 SASEGT. J lost 2 bases, V lost 6 bases, and 12 bases had no gene match. The CDR3 reads CASRLLRGSGQETQYF. For the CDR3, the DNA is TGTGCCAGCAGACTCCTCAGGGGGTCAGGGCAAGAGACCCAGTACTTC.

V is TRBV11-2 and J is TRBJ2-3; D is ambiguous. Germline CDR1 reads SGHAT; CDR2 reads FQNNGV. Trimming removed 1 base from V and 2 bases from J, with 16 bases in between. This CDR3 contains 17 residues. The CDR3 loop reads CASSLGGVTADTDTQYF. In DNA, the CDR3 is TGTGCCAGCAGCTTAGGAGGTGTTACGGCAGACACAGATACGCAGTATTTT.

Many counts were recorded for this clonotype. This chain connects TRBV28 to TRBJ1-1; D ambiguous. V lost 6 bases and J lost 11, with 22 bases in between. The germline V gene has CDR1 MDHEN and CDR2 SYDVKM. The CDR3 has 14 amino acids. The CDR3 is CASRPTGGYVEAFF. CDR3 bases: TGTGCCAGCAGACCCACCGGCGGGTACGTGGAGGCTTTCTTT.

This chain joins TRBV6-1 and TRBJ2-2; 8 bases match TRBD1. The CDR3 has 13 amino acids. V lost 5 bases, J lost 8 bases, and 4 bases stayed unmatched. CDR1 is MNHNS, CDR2 SASEGT, per germline. As DNA, the CDR3 is TGTGCCAGCAGTTTAACAGGGGGGGGGGAGCTGTTTTTT. This codes for CASSLTGGGELFF.

The chain links TRBV28 to TRBJ1-1, with D perhaps matching TRBD1 (5 bases). Per germline, CDR1 MDHEN and CDR2 SYDVKM. The CDR3 runs 12 residues. With 6 bases removed from V and 8 bases from J, the gap between germline ends came to 13 bases. The CDR3 is CASREIGGEAFF. In nucleotides, the CDR3 is TGTGCCAGCAGAGAGATTGGGGGAGAAGCTTTCTTT. The full variable domain, its missing parts supplied by reference TRBV28 and TRBJ1-1, is DVKVTQSSRYLVKRTGEKVFLECVQDMDHENMFWYRQDPGLGLRLIYFSYDVKMKEKGDIPEGYSVSREKKERFSLILESASTNQTSMYLCASREIGGEAFFGQGTRLTVV.

This chain joins TRBV25-1 and TRBJ1-2; D unresolved. The germline V gene encodes CDR1 MGHDK and CDR2 SYGVNS. There are 15 residues in the CDR3. The V gene lost 1 base and the J gene lost 5 bases, with 14 bases spanning the gap. The CDR3 loop is CASSESRKHHYGYTF. CDR3 sequence (DNA): TGTGCCAGCAGTGAATCCAGGAAGCACCATTATGGCTACACCTTC.